The 5 T cell receptor beta chains below were found in one sample sequenced in a study of cytomegalovirus exposure and HLA in healthy donors. PCR amplification relied on 60 Vbeta primers (plus 13 Jbeta primers). The method was immunoSEQ multiplex PCR; TCRdb's version includes in-frame clones alone and lacks a portion of them. Of fewer than 100,000 clones listed, around 80% were seen once; the top ten hold approximately 4.8%. Sequenced input: PBMCs. Every receptor here comes from a male donor in good health and CMV-seropositive.

The rearrangement uses TRBV18 and TRBJ1-5; a weak D match, TRBD1 (5 bases). V was clipped by 3 bases and J by 3 bases, with 9 bases between them. The germline gives CDR1 KGHSH, CDR2 LQKENI. The CDR3 totals 14 residues. CDR3 sequence (DNA): TGTGCCAGCTCACCCGGCAGGGACAATCAGCCCCAGCATTTT. The encoded protein is CASSPGRDNQPQHF.

The rearrangement uses TRBV29-1 and TRBJ2-7; 9 nucleotides agree with TRBD1. The CDR3 sequence is 13 residues long. The V and J ends lost 6 bases and 2 bases, in that order; junction bases with no gene match: 5. Germline CDR1 reads SQVTM; CDR2 reads ANQGSEA. CDR3 DNA sequence: TGCAGCGTGCCGGGACAGGGTACCTACGAGCAGTACTTC. This gives the protein CSVPGQGTYEQYF.

This chain joins TRBV28 and TRBJ1-4; the match to TRBD1 covers 8 bases. Looked up from germline, CDR1 is MDHEN and CDR2 is SYDVKM. The CDR3 is 14 residues long. J gave up 7 bases and V 5 bases, and 6 bases lay outside the gene matches. The CDR3 sequence: CASSAQGVIEKLFF. CDR3 coding DNA: TGTGCCAGCAGTGCACAGGGGGTGATTGAAAAACTGTTTTTT.

The rearrangement uses TRBV5-4 and TRBJ2-2; 11 nucleotides match TRBD2. The V gene's germline CDR1 is SGHNT and CDR2 YYREEE (reference sequence). V shed 4 bases, J shed 3 bases, and the junction held 5 bases outside the gene matches. The length of the CDR3 is 16 residues. The CDR3 is CASSAGLADYTGELFF. The CDR3 DNA reads as TGTGCCAGCAGCGCGGGACTAGCGGACTACACCGGGGAGCTGTTTTTT.

J is TRBJ2-3 and V is TRBV30; possible D gene TRBD2, 7 bases. Germline-derived CDR1 and CDR2 are GTSNPN and SVGIG (reference sequence). Trimming shortened V by 0 bases and J by 2 bases, and 12 bases separated the two germline ends. This CDR3 is 15 amino acids long. The CDR3, as DNA: TGTGCCTGGAGTGTACGGGGGGCTCCCACAGATACGCAGTATTTT. Protein sequence: CAWSVRGAPTDTQYF. Looking up the rest from reference TRBV30 and TRBJ2-3 gives the full variable domain: SQTIHQWPATLVQPVGSPLSLECTVEGTSNPNLYWYRQAAGRGLQLLFYSVGIGQISSEVPQNLSASRPQDRQFILSSKKLLLSDSGFYLCAWSVRGAPTDTQYFGPGTRLTVL.